Sequencing of this T cell receptor beta chain was carried out in a study of blood T cell repertoires in COVID-19. Background on the study: Sites in the United States, Italy and Spain provided acute and convalescent COVID-19 samples. PBMCs, B-cell-depleted T cells, or T cells provided the cDNA or gDNA that made up the material.

Per the original data handling: Estimation of nucleated cell counts relied on the amplification of reference gene primers. Profiled with immunoSEQ multiplex PCR; TCRdb holds only in-frame clones, not every one. The V and J calls and clone size were taken over from that table, and D and trimming were inferred from the DNA. The sample yields about 110,000 clones, over 75% seen once. Germline CDR1 reads SGHVS; CDR2 reads FQNEAQ. V lost 0 bases to trimming and J lost 4 bases, with 7 bases between them. The CDR3 is 14 amino acids. The material sequenced was peripheral blood. V usage is TRBV7-8 and J usage is TRBJ1-5; no definite D call. The clonotype comes from a woman aged 80 or over with acute or convalescent COVID-19. The CDR3 nucleotides are TGTGCCAGCAGCTTAGCCCCGGGGAATCAGCCCCAGCATTTT. Protein: CASSLAPGNQPQHF.